Below are 18 T cell receptor beta chains sequenced from a single sample in a study of neurological immune-mediated disorders. One entry per CDR3 protein, called by TCRdb with MiXCR from the 5' RACE reads. The table has 74,000 or so distinct CDR3 sequences, under 10% seen once. The sequenced sample was PBMCs. The receptors shown here come from a man aged 45-65 years in good health.

This clonotype has a count of ten or more. This chain links TRBV7-9 with TRBJ1-2; D remains ambiguous. CDR1 and CDR2 from the germline V gene are SEHNR and FQNEAQ (reference sequence). The CDR3 spans 10 residues. V lost 3 bases and J 4 bases, leaving 0 bases between the germline ends. The CDR3: CASSFYGYTF. The CDR3, as DNA: TGTGCCAGCAGCTTCTATGGCTACACCTTC.

This clonotype showed up many times. The rearrangement joins TRBV10-3 to TRBJ2-7; D not certain. The CDR3 spans 13 residues. V gave up 2 bases and J gave up 7 bases, with 12 bases separating them. The germline V gene has CDR1 ENHRY and CDR2 SYGVKD. The CDR3 coding sequence is TGTGCCATCAGTGAGGGAGTGAGGTGGGAGCAGTACTTC. Its protein product is CAISEGVRWEQYF.

This clonotype was observed at least ten times. The J gene is TRBJ2-2, the V gene TRBV9; D may be TRBD1 (6 bases). This CDR3 is 17 amino acids long. V was shortened by 0 bases and J by 1 base, with 13 bases between the two germline ends. Germline V gene lookup returns CDR1 SGDLS and CDR2 YYNGEE. CDR3 amino acids: CASSVGGGRMNTGELFF. The CDR3, as DNA: TGTGCCAGCAGCGTAGGAGGGGGTCGGATGAACACCGGGGAGCTGTTTTTT.

At least ten counts were recorded for this clonotype. The chain combines TRBV7-6 with TRBJ2-2, with D uncertain. Germline CDR1 SGHVS, CDR2 FNYEAQ. V was pared by 2 bases and J by 7 bases, with 5 bases between. This CDR3 has 12 amino acids. The CDR3 protein is CASSLRVGELFF. The CDR3 bases are TGTGCCAGCAGCTTAAGAGTCGGGGAGCTGTTTTTT. Combining the CDR3 with reference TRBV7-6 and TRBJ2-2 gives the whole variable domain GAGVSQSPRYKVTKRGQDVALRCDPISGHVSLYWYRQALGQGPEFLTYFNYEAQQDKSGLPNDRFSAERPEGSISTLTIQRTEQRDSAMYRCASSLRVGELFFGEGSRLTVL.

At least ten counts were recorded for this clonotype. This sequence joins TRBV5-6 and TRBJ2-5; no reliable D call. CDR3 size: 13 residues. V was pared by 2 bases and J by 2 bases, with 7 bases between. In germline, CDR1 is SGHDT, CDR2 YYEEEE. The DNA for the CDR3 is TGTGCCAGCAGCTTTTCCGGGCAAGAGACCCAGTACTTC. The encoded protein is CASSFSGQETQYF.

This clonotype was recorded many times. The chain employs TRBV27 and TRBJ2-1; tentative D call: TRBD2 (5 bases). Germline V CDR1 and CDR2: MNHEY, SMNVEV (reference sequence). The CDR3 loop spans 15 amino acids. V dropped 5 bases and J dropped 2 bases, with 13 bases sitting between them. CDR3 DNA sequence: TGTGCCAGCAGTCGTACGGCGGGCCCCTACAATGAGCAGTTCTTC. Protein product: CASSRTAGPYNEQFF.

This clonotype appeared many times. The chain employs TRBV11-2 and TRBJ1-1, with TRBD1 identical over 9 bases. From germline, CDR1 is SGHAT and CDR2 FQNNGV. This CDR3 region has 15 residues. Unmatched junction bases numbered 7, after V lost 5 bases and J lost 3 bases. The CDR3 DNA sequence: TGTGCCAGCAGCACGGGGACAGGGAGCCACACTGAAGCTTTCTTT. Amino acid sequence: CASSTGTGSHTEAFF.

This clonotype was recorded a few times. V usage is TRBV19 and J usage is TRBJ2-1, with 8 bases lining up with TRBD2. The CDR3 loop spans 16 amino acids. J lost 2 bases, V lost 10 bases, and 13 bases had no gene match. Germline lookup yields CDR1 LNHDA and CDR2 SQIVND (reference sequence). The CDR3 loop reads CATHGGTRKPYNEQFF. In DNA, the CDR3 is TGTGCCACCCATGGTGGGACTAGAAAACCCTACAATGAGCAGTTCTTC.

This clonotype has ten or more counts. The chain is built from TRBV20-1 and TRBJ1-5; D not resolved. CDR1 is DFQATT and CDR2 is SNEGSKA in the germline V gene (reference sequence). The CDR3 extends over 13 amino acids. The V and J ends lost 2 bases and 2 bases respectively, with 7 bases between them. CDR3 sequence reads: CSARLGGNQPQHF. The DNA of the CDR3 is TGCAGTGCTAGACTTGGGGGCAATCAGCCCCAGCATTTT.

This clonotype has at least ten counts. The chain is built from TRBV20-1 and TRBJ2-5; possible D gene TRBD2, 6 bases. This CDR3 comprises 14 residues. V was shortened by 3 bases and J by 5 bases, with 16 bases between the two germline ends. The V gene's germline CDR1 is DFQATT and CDR2 SNEGSKA (reference sequence). The CDR3 reads CSARGSGRLETQYF. The CDR3 coding sequence is TGCAGTGCTAGGGGTAGCGGTCGTTTGGAGACCCAGTACTTC.

This clonotype was counted many times. The V and J genes are TRBV3-1 and TRBJ2-1; 9 nucleotides match TRBD2. V shed 1 base, J shed 7 bases, and the junction held 5 bases outside the gene matches. The length of the CDR3 is 15 residues. Germline V gives CDR1 LGHDT, CDR2 YNNKEL (reference sequence). The CDR3: CASSQGISGRNEQFF. CDR3 coding DNA: TGTGCCAGCAGCCAAGGAATTAGCGGGAGAAATGAGCAGTTCTTC.

This clonotype has ten or more counts. The CDR3 DNA is TGTGCCAGCAGTACTACAGAAAACAGGGGGGTGCACAAGCCCCAGCATTTT. Translation: CASSTTENRGVHKPQHF. The rearrangement links TRBV12-3 or TRBV12-4 to TRBJ1-5, with TRBD1 matching 8 bases. With 5 bases clipped from V and 8 bases from J, the junction kept 17 bases outside the gene matches. The CDR3 is 17 residues long.

This clonotype came up many times. This chain connects TRBV5-1 to TRBJ2-1; tentatively, D is TRBD1 or TRBD2 (5 bases each). Trimming stripped 4 bases from V and 8 bases from J, with 19 bases between. CDR3 length: 15 residues. Germline V gene lookup returns CDR1 SGHRS and CDR2 YFSETQ. The CDR3 DNA sequence: TGCGCCAGCAGCCAACCGGGACCCCAGAAGGATGAGCAGTTCTTC. Encoded protein: CASSQPGPQKDEQFF.

The table lists this clonotype with many counts. The chain employs TRBV5-1 and TRBJ1-6; D is unresolved. CDR1 SGHRS and CDR2 YFSETQ come from the germline V gene. V was shortened by 4 bases and J by 8 bases, with 16 bases between the two germline ends. The CDR3 loop spans 15 amino acids. The CDR3 DNA reads as TGCGCCAGCAGCCCGGGAGTAGGGCTTCATTCACCCCTCCACTTT. Translating gives CASSPGVGLHSPLHF.

This clonotype was counted many times. The chain is built from TRBV7-3 and TRBJ1-3; D might be TRBD1 (5 bases). V lost 8 bases to trimming and J lost 9 bases, with 17 bases between them. The CDR3 length is 13 residues. Germline V gene sequence: CDR1 SGHTA, CDR2 FQGTGA. CDR3 amino acids: CASGGPTTSTIYF. As DNA, the CDR3 is TGTGCCAGCGGGGGACCGACGACGAGCACCATATATTTT.

The chain combines TRBV6-6 with TRBJ1-1; the D is unclear. CDR1 is MNHNY and CDR2 is SVGAGI in the germline V gene (reference sequence). Trimming took 0 bases from V and 0 from J, leaving 23 bases between them. This CDR3 comprises 20 residues. This CDR3 reads CASSYSVQKSLQYMNTEAFF. The CDR3 coding sequence is TGTGCCAGCAGTTACTCGGTACAAAAGTCTCTCCAGTATATGAACACTGAAGCTTTCTTT.

On this clonotype itself: Sequence at one end of the junction differs from germline and may be a read error. The rearrangement uses TRBV10-3 and TRBJ2-2; the match to TRBD2 covers 9 bases. Germline V CDR1 and CDR2: ENHRY, SYGVKD. CDR3 length equals 14 residues. DNA for the CDR3: TGTACCATCAGTGCGGGGGGGCGCGGCGGTGAGCTGTTTTTT. It is translated as CTISAGGRGGELFF.

This clonotype was detected many times. The CDR3 DNA is TGCGCCAGCGCGCCCTCAACGAACACCGGGGAGCTGTTTTTT. Its protein product is CASAPSTNTGELFF. The chain carries TRBV5-1 and TRBJ2-2; D is ambiguous. The ends were cut back, 7 bases at V and 0 bases at J, with 10 bases in the middle. From germline, CDR1 is SGHRS and CDR2 YFSETQ. The CDR3 consists of 14 residues.